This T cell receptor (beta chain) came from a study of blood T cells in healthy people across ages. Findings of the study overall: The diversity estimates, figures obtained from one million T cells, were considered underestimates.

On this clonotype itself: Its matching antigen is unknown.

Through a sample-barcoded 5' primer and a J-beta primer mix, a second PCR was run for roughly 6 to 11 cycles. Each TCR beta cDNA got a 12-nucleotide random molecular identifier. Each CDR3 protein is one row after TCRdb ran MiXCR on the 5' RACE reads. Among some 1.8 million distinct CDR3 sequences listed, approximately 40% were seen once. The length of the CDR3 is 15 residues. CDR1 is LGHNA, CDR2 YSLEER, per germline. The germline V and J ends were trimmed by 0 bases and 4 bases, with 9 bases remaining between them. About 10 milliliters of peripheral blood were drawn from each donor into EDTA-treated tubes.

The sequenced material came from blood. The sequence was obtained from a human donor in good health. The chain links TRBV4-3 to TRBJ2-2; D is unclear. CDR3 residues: CASSQDWSGTGELFF. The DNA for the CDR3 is TGCGCCAGCAGCCAAGATTGGTCAGGCACCGGGGAGCTGTTTTTT.